One sample yielded the 5 T cell receptor beta chains listed below, sequenced in a study of vaccination and CD4 T cells after COVID-19. What these receptors recognize is not known. Treatment here: approximately 9-day PBMC culture with coronavirus spike peptide pools or control peptides (ViraFEST assay). Samples of CD4+ T cells were obtained from the unexposed donor before the COVID-19 pandemic (2011-2018). Once obtained from cultured CD4+ T cells, the DNA was sequenced using the Oncomine TCR Beta short-read assay. The template was genomic DNA from cultured CD4+ T cells. TCRdb called the PCR reads again in MiXCR, with one record for every CDR3 protein. Seen here are almost 9,500 distinct CDR3 sequences, approximately 31% observed once, and the top ten hold roughly 20%. The source material was CD4+ T cells from blood, cultured in vitro. Receptors originate from a human donor in good health.

This clonotype was seen a handful of times. This rearrangement joins TRBV7-2 to TRBJ1-2; 10 bases map to TRBD1. The CDR3 has 13 residues. V was pared by 5 bases and J by 10 bases, with 7 bases of the junction left unmatched. Germline assignment: CDR1 SGHTA and CDR2 FQGNSA. The chain's CDR3 is CASSRTGTGAYTF. Written as DNA, the CDR3 is TGTGCCAGCAGCCGAACAGGGACAGGGGCCTACACCTTC. Complete variable domain (other parts from reference TRBV7-2 and TRBJ1-2): GAGVSQSPSNKVTEKGKDVELRCDPISGHTALYWYRQSLGQGLEFLIYFQGNSAPDKSGLPSDRFSAERTGGSVSTLTIQRTQQEDSAVYLCASSRTGTGAYTFGSGTRLTVV.

The rearrangement uses TRBV6-2 or TRBV6-3 and TRBJ2-1; D call uncertain. Germline V gene sequence: CDR1 MNHEY, CDR2 SVGEGT. V lost 8 bases and J 0 bases, leaving 8 bases between the germline ends. This CDR3 comprises 13 residues. The CDR3 coding sequence is TGTGCCAGCGCGACGAGCTCCTACAATGAGCAGTTCTTC. It encodes CASATSSYNEQFF.

This clonotype has just a few counts. The chain carries TRBV20-1 and TRBJ2-5, with TRBD1 matching 7 bases. The CDR3 runs to 13 residues. CDR1 is DFQATT, CDR2 SNEGSKA, per germline (reference sequence). The CDR3 spells CSFRDSGQETQYF. CDR3 sequence (DNA): TGCAGCTTCCGGGACAGCGGACAAGAGACCCAGTACTTC.

This chain connects TRBV7-2 to TRBJ2-5, with TRBD2 as a possible D gene (7 bases). Germline CDR1 is SGHTA and CDR2 is FQGNSA. Trimming removed 1 base from V and 4 bases from J, with 16 bases in between. The CDR3 consists of 16 residues. DNA for the CDR3: TGTGCCAGCAGCTTAGGTGGCAGGGGAGGGCGAGAGACCCAGTACTTC. This translates into CASSLGGRGGRETQYF.

The rearrangement uses TRBV6-1 and TRBJ2-7; the match to TRBD1 covers 11 bases. V dropped 6 bases and J dropped 5; count of bases not matched to a gene: 3. Germline CDR1 reads MNHNS; CDR2 reads SASEGT. This CDR3 contains 13 residues. CDR3 loop: CASSRTGGHEQYF. The CDR3 region has the DNA TGTGCCAGCAGCCGGACAGGGGGCCACGAGCAGTACTTC.